This T cell receptor beta chain was captured in a study of PD-L1 blockade in urothelial cancer. Clones were sequenced by immunoSEQ multiplex PCR, and TCRdb holds only the in-frame ones, with some missing. This sample has 95,000 to 150,000 clones, with around 88% found just once. The time point here: peripheral blood 6 weeks after treatment start. Looked up from germline, CDR1 is KGHSH and CDR2 is LQKENI. V gave up 2 bases and J gave up 1 base; unmatched junction bases: 6. This CDR3 spans 16 amino acids. This chain connects TRBV18 to TRBJ1-1; 8 bases are shared with TRBD1. The sample was PBMCs, taken around atezolizumab (anti-PD-L1) treatment. The origin of this receptor is a man aged 45-60 years with urothelial cancer. DNA of the CDR3: TGTGCCAGCTCACCAGCCGGACAGGGAAGGAACACTGAAGCTTTCTTT. Translating gives CASSPAGQGRNTEAFF.